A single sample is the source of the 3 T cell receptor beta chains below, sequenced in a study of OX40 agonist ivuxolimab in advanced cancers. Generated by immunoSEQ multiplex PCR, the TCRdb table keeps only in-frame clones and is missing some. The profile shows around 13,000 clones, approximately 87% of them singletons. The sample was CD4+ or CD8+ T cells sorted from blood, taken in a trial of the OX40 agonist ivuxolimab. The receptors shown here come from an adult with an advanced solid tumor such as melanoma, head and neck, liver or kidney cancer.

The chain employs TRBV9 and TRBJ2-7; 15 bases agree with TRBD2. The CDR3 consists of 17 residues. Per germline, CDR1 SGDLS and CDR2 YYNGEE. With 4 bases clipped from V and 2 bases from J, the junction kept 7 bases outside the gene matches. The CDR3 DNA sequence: TGTGCCAGCAGCCCTGGGACTAGCGGGGGGACCCCCTACGAGCAGTACTTC. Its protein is CASSPGTSGGTPYEQYF.

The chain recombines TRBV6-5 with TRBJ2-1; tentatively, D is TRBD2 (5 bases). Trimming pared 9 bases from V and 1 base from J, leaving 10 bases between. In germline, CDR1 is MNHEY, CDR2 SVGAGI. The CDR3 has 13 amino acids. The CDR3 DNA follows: TGTGCCAGGTCACTAGGTTCCTACAATGAGCAGTTCTTC. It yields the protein CARSLGSYNEQFF.

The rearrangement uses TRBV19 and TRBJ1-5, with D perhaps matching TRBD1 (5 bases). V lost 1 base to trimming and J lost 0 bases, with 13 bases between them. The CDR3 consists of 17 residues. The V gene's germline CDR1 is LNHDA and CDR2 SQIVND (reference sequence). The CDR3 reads CASSIVRDDYSNQPQHF. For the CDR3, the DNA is TGTGCCAGTAGTATAGTGAGGGACGATTATAGCAATCAGCCCCAGCATTTT.